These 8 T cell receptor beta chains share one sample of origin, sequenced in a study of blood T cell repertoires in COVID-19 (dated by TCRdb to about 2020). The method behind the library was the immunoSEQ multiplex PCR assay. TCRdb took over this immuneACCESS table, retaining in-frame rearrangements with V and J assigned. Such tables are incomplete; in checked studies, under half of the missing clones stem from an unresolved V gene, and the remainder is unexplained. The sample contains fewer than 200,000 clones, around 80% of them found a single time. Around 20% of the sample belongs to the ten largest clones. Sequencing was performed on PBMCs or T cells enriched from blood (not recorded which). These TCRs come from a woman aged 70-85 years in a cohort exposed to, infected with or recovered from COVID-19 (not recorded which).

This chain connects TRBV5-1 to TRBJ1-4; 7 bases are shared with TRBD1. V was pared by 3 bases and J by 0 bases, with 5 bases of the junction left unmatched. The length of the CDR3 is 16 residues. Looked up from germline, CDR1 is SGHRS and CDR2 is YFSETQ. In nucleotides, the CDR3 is TGCGCCAGCAGCTCCGGACAGGCCTCAACTAATGAAAAACTGTTTTTT. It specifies CASSSGQASTNEKLFF.

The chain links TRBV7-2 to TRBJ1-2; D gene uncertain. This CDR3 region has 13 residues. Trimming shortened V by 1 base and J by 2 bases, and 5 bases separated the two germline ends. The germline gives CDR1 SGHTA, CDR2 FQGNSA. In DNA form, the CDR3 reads TGTGCCAGCAGCTTAGACAGCAACTATGGCTACACCTTC. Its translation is CASSLDSNYGYTF.

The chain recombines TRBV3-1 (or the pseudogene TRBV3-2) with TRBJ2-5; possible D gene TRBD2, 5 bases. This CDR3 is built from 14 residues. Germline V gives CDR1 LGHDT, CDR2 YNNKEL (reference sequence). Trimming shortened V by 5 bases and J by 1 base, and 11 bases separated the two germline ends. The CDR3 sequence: CASSTHGLQETQYF. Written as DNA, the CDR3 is TGTGCCAGCAGCACCCACGGACTCCAAGAGACCCAGTACTTC.

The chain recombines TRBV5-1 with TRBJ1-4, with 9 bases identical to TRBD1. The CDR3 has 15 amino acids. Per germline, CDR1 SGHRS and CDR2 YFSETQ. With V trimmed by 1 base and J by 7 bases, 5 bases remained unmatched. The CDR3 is CASSLRGTGSEKLFF. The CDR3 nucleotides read TGCGCCAGCAGCTTGAGGGGGACAGGGTCTGAAAAACTGTTTTTT.

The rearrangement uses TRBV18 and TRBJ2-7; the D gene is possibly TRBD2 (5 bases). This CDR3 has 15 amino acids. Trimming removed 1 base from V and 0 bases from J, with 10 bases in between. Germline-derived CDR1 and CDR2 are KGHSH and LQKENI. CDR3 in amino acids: CASSPQTRTSYEQYF. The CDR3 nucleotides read TGTGCCAGCTCACCACAAACTAGAACCTCCTACGAGCAGTACTTC. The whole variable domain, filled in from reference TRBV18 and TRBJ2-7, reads NAGVMQNPRHLVRRRGQEARLRCSPMKGHSHVYWYRQLPEEGLKFMVYLQKENIIDESGMPKERFSAEFPKEGPSILRIQQVVRGDSAAYFCASSPQTRTSYEQYFGPGTRLTVT.

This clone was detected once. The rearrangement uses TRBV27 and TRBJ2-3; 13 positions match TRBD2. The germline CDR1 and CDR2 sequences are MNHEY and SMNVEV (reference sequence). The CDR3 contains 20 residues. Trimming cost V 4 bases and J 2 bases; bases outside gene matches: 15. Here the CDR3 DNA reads TGTGCCAGCAGTTATCCCGGGACTAGCGGGACCTCTGACCCCACAGATACGCAGTATTTT. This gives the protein CASSYPGTSGTSDPTDTQYF.

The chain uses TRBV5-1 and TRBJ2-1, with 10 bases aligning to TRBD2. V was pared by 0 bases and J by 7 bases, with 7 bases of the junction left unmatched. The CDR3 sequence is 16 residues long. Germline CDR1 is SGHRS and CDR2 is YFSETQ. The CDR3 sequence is CASSLVALAGVNEQFF. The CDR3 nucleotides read TGCGCCAGCAGCTTGGTGGCTCTAGCGGGAGTTAATGAGCAGTTCTTC.

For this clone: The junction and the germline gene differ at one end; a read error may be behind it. The chain's CDR3 is CARTGGSNTGELFF. For the CDR3, the DNA is TGCGCGAGGACAGGGGGGTCGAACACCGGGGAGCTGTTTTTT. The genes are TRBV7-9 and TRBJ2-2, with 10 bases aligning to TRBD1. The CDR3 is 14 amino acids. Germline V gives CDR1 SEHNR, CDR2 FQNEAQ (reference sequence).